The TCR beta chain under discussion was sequenced for a study of blood T cell repertoires in COVID-19. As for the study in general: Material from acute and convalescent COVID-19 was sourced from the United States, Italy and Spain.

The ends were cut back, 1 base at V and 4 bases at J, with 7 bases in the middle. The CDR3 sequence is 13 residues long. As originally analysed: By means of reference gene primer amplification, nucleated cell counts were estimated. Produced via immunoSEQ multiplex PCR; TCRdb's table is partial and in-frame only. V, J and clone size are those of that table, while D and trimming were read from the DNA. This table holds roughly 70,000 clones, about nine tenths found once. V is TRBV12-3 or TRBV12-4 and J is TRBJ2-5; the D is unclear. The sequenced sample was peripheral blood. The TCR comes from a woman of 80 years or more with active or convalescent COVID-19. This chain's CDR3 is CASSLGVGETQYF. The CDR3 region has the DNA TGTGCCAGCAGTTTAGGAGTTGGAGAGACCCAGTACTTC.